The sequence of this T cell receptor beta chain was determined in a study of blood T cells in healthy people across ages. The CDR3 spans 14 residues. Deletions cut 0 bases from V and 5 bases from J, with 11 bases between. CDR1 and CDR2 (germline): SGDLS, YYNGEE. Primed by a sample-barcoded 5' primer and a J-beta primer mix, a second PCR proceeded for 7 to 11 cycles. TCRdb re-called the 5' RACE reads through MiXCR, storing one row per CDR3 protein. The sample carries about 700,000 distinct CDR3 sequences, roughly 32% recorded once. The table lists this clonotype with a few counts. Antigen: not known. Findings of the study overall: A strong correlation was seen between TCR beta diversity and naive T cell percentage.

This TCR was recovered from a woman older than 75 in good health. The V and J genes are TRBV9 and TRBJ1-1, with TRBD1 as a possible D gene (5 bases). Sequencing input: blood. CDR3 residues: CASSVAARGTEAFF. The CDR3 nucleotides are TGTGCCAGCAGCGTAGCTGCAAGGGGAACTGAAGCTTTCTTT.